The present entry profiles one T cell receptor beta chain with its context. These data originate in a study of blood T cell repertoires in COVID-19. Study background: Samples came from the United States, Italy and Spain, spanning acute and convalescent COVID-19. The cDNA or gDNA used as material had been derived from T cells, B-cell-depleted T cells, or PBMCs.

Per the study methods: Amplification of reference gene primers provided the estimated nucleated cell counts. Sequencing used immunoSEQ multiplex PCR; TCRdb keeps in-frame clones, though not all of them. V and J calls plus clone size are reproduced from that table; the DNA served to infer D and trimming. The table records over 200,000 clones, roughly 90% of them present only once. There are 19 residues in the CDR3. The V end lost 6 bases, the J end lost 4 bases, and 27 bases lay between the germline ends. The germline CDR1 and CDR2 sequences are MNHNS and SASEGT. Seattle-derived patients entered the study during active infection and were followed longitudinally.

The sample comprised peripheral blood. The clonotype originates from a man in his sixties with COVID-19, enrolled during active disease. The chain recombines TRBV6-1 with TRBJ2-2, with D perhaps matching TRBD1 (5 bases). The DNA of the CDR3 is TGTGCCAGCAGGGAACGCTTCAGTCAGGGCCTATGGGGCACCGGGGAGCTGTTTTTT. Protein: CASRERFSQGLWGTGELFF.